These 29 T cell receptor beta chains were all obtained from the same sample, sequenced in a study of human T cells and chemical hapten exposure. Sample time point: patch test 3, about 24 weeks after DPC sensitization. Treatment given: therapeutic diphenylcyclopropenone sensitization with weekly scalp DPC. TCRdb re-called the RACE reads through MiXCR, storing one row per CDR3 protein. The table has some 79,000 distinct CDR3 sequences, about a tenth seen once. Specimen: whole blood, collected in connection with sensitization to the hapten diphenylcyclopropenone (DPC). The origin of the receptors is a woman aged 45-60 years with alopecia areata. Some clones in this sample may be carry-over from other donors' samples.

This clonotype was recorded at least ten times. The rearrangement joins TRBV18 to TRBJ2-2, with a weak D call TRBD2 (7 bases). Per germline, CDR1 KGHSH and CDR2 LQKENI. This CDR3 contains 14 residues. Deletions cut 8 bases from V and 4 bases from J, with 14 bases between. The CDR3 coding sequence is TGTGCCAGCACTCTACGGGGGGCCACCGGGGAGCTGTTTTTT. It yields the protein CASTLRGATGELFF.

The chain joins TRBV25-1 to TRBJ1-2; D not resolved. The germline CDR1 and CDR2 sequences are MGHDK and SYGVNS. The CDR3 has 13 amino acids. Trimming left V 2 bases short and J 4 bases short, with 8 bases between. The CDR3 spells CASSENERYGYTF. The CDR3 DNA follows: TGTGCCAGCAGTGAAAATGAACGCTATGGCTACACCTTC.

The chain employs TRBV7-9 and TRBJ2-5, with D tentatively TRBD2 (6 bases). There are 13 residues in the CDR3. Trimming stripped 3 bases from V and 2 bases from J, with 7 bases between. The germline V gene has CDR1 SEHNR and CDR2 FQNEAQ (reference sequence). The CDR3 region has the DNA TGTGCCAGCAGCTTGGGGACTCAAGAGACCCAGTACTTC. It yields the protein CASSLGTQETQYF.

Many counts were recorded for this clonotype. In nucleotides, the CDR3 is TGTGCCAGCAGCTTAAGCCAGGTTGACTCCTACGAGCAGTACTTC. Translation gives CASSLSQVDSYEQYF. V is TRBV7-8 and J is TRBJ2-7, with unresolved D. Germline assignment: CDR1 SGHVS and CDR2 FQNEAQ. This CDR3 is built from 15 residues. Deletions cut 2 bases from V and 0 bases from J, with 11 bases between.

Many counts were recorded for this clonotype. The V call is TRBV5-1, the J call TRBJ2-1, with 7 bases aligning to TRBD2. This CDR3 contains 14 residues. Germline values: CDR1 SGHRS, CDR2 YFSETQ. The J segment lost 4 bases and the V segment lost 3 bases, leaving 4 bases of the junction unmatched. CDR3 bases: TGCGCCAGCAGCTCGGGACTAAATTACAATGAGCAGTTCTTC. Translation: CASSSGLNYNEQFF.

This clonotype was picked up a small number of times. CDR3 nucleotides: TGCAGCGTTGCCAGGACAGGGGAAAACACCATATATTTT. Translation gives CSVARTGENTIYF. V is TRBV29-1 and J is TRBJ1-3; 9 nucleotides line up with TRBD1. The V segment lost 4 bases and the J segment 6 bases; nucleotides outside the gene matches: 4. Germline assignment: CDR1 SQVTM and CDR2 ANQGSEA. This CDR3 is 13 amino acids long.

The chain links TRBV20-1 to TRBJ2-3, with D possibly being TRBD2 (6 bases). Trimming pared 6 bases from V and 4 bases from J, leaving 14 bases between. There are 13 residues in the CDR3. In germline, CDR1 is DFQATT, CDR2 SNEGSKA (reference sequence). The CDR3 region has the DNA TGCAGTGCCACAAGAGGGAGGCCAGATACGCAGTATTTT. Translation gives CSATRGRPDTQYF.

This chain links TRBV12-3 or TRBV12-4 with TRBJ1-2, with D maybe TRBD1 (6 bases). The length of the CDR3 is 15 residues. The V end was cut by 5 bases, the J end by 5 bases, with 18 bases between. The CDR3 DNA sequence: TGTGCCAGCAGTCCCCTGGTCAGGGGAGAGTATGGCTACACCTTC. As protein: CASSPLVRGEYGYTF.

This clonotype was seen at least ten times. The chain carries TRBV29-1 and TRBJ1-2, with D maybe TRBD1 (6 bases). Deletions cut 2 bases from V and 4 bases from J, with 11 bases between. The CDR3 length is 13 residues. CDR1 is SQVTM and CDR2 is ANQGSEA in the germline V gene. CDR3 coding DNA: TGCAGCGTTGAAAAGGGGGGAGGCTATGGCTACACCTTC. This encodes CSVEKGGGYGYTF.

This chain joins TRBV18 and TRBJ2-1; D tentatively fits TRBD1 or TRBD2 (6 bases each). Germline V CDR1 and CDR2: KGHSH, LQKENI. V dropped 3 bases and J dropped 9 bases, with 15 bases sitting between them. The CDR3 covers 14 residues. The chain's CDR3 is CASSPQGQEGEQFF. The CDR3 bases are TGTGCCAGCTCACCTCAGGGGCAGGAGGGTGAGCAGTTCTTC.

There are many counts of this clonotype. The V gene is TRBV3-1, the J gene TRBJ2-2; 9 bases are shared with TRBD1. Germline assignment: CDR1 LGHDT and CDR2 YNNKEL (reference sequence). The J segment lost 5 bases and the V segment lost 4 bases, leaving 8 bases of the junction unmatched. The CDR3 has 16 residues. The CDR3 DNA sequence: TGTGCCAGCAGCCCCCCGGGACAGGGATGGACCGGGGAGCTGTTTTTT. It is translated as CASSPPGQGWTGELFF.

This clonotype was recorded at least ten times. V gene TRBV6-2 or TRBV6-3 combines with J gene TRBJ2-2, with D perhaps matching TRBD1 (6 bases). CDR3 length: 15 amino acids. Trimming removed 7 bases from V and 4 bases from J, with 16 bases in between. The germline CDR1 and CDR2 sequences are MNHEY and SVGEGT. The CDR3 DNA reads TGTGCCAGCATCGGAGCGGACAGCCTCACCGGGGAGCTGTTTTTT. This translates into CASIGADSLTGELFF.

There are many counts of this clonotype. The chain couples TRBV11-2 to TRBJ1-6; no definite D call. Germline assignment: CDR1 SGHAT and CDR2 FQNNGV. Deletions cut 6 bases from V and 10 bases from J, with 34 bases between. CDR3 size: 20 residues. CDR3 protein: CASSLYSGPPRRNIWSPLHF. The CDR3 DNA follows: TGTGCCAGCAGTCTCTACTCAGGCCCTCCCCGCCGGAACATTTGGTCACCCCTCCACTTT.

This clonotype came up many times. For the CDR3, the DNA is TGTGCCAGCAGGCGGAGGGCCCCCCAAGAGACCCAGTACTTC. It codes for CASRRRAPQETQYF. The chain links TRBV3-1 to TRBJ2-5; a weak D match, TRBD2 (6 bases). V gave up 6 bases and J gave up 1 base, with 12 bases separating them. The CDR3 is made up of 14 amino acids. Germline assignment: CDR1 LGHDT and CDR2 YNNKEL (reference sequence).

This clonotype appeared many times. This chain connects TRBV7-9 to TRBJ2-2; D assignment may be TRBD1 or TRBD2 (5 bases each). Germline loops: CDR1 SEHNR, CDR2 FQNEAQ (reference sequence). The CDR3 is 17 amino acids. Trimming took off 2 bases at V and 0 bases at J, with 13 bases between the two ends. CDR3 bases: TGTGCCAGCAGCTTATTCGGACGGGGCACGAACACCGGGGAGCTGTTTTTT. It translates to CASSLFGRGTNTGELFF.

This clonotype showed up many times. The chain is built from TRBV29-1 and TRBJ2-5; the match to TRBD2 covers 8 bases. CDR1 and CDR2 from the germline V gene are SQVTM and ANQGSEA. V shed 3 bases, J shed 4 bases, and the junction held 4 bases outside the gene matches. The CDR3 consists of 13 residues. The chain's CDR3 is CSVEEGLGETQYF. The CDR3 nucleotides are TGCAGCGTTGAGGAGGGACTAGGAGAGACCCAGTACTTC.

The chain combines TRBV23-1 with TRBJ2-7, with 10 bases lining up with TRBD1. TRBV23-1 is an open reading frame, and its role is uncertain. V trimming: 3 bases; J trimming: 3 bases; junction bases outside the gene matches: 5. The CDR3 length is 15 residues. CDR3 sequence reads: CASSQGQGLFYEQYF. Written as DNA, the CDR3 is TGCGCCAGCAGTCAGGGACAGGGGTTGTTCTACGAGCAGTACTTC.

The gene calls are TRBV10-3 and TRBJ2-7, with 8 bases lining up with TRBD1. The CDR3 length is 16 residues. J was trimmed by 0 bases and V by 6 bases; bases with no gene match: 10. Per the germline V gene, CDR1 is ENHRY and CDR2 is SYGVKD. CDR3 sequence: CAIRPSTGDSSYEQYF. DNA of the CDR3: TGTGCCATCAGACCCTCGACAGGGGATAGCTCCTACGAGCAGTACTTC.

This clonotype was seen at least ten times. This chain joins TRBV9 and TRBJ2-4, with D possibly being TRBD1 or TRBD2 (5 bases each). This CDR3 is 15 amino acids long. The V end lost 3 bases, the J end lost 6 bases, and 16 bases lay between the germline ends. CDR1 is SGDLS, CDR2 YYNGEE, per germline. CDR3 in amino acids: CASSGRGPWGNIQYF. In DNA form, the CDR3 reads TGTGCCAGCAGCGGAAGGGGACCTTGGGGAAACATTCAGTACTTC.

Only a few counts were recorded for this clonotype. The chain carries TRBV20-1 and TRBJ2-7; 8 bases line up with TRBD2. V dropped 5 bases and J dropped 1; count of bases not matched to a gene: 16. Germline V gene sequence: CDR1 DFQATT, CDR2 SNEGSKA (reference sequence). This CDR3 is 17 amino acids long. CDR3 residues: CSAPPRGSGRGSYEQYF. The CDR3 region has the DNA TGCAGTGCTCCCCCCCGGGGGAGCGGGAGAGGGTCCTACGAGCAGTACTTC.

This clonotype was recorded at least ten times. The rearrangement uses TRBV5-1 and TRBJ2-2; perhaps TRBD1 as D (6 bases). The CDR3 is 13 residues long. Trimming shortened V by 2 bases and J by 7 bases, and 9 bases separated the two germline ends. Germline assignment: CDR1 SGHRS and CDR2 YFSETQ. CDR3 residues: CASSLQGSGELFF. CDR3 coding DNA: TGCGCCAGCAGCTTACAGGGTAGCGGGGAGCTGTTTTTT. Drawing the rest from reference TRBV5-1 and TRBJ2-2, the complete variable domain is KAGVTQTPRYLIKTRGQQVTLSCSPISGHRSVSWYQQTPGQGLQFLFEYFSETQRNKGNFPGRFSGRQFSNSRSEMNVSTLELGDSALYLCASSLQGSGELFFGEGSRLTVL.

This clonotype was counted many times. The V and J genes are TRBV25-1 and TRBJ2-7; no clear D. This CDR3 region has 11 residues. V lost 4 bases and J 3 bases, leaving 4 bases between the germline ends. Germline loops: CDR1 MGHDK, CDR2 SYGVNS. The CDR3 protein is CASSGNYEQYF. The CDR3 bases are TGTGCCAGCAGTGGGAACTACGAGCAGTACTTC.

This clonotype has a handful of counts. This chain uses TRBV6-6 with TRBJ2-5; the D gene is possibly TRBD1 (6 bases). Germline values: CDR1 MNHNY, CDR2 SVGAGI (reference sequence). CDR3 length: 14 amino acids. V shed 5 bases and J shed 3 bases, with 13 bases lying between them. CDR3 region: CASSRTGSEETQYF. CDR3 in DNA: TGTGCCAGCAGTAGAACAGGGAGCGAAGAGACCCAGTACTTC.

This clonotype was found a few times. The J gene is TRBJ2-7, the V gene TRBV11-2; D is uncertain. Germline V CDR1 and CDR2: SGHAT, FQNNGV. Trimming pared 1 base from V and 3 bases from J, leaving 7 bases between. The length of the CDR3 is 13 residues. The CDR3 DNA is TGTGCCAGCAGCTTAGTGGCTGGCTACGAGCAGTACTTC. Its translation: CASSLVAGYEQYF.

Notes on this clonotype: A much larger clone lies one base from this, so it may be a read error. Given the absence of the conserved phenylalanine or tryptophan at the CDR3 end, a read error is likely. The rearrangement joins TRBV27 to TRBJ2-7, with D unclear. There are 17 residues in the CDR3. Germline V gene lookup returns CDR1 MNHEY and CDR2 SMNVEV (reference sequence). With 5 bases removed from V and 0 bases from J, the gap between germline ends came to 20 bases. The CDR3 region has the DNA TGTGCCAGCAGTCGAGACATCCCGCCAGCAACCTCCTACGAGCAGTACTCC. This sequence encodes CASSRDIPPATSYEQYS.

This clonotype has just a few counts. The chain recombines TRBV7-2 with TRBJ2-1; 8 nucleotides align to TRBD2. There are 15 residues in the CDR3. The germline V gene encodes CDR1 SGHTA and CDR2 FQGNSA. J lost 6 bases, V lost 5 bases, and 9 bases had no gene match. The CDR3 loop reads CASSAPGLERNEQFF. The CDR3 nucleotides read TGTGCCAGCAGCGCCCCGGGACTAGAGCGCAATGAGCAGTTCTTC.

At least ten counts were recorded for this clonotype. CDR3 protein: CASSSWAASTDTQYF. The DNA for the CDR3 is TGTGCCAGCAGCTCTTGGGCGGCGAGCACAGATACGCAGTATTTT. The chain couples TRBV7-9 to TRBJ2-3; D uncertain. With 4 bases removed from V and 0 bases from J, the gap between germline ends came to 11 bases. The CDR3 covers 15 residues. In germline, CDR1 is SEHNR, CDR2 FQNEAQ (reference sequence).

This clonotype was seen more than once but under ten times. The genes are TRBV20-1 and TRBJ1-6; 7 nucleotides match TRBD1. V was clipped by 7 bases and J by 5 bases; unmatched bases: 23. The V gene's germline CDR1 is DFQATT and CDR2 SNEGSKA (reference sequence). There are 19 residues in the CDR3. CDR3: CSVFSWNSGQGGNNSPLHF. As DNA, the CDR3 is TGCAGTGTATTTAGTTGGAACTCCGGGCAGGGGGGGAATAATTCACCCCTCCACTTT.

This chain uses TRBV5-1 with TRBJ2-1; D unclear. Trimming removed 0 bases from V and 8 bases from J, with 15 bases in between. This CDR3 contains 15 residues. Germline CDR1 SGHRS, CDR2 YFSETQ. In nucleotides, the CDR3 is TGCGCCAGCAGCTTGGAGGACCCTACCCGTGATGAGCAGTTCTTC. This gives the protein CASSLEDPTRDEQFF.